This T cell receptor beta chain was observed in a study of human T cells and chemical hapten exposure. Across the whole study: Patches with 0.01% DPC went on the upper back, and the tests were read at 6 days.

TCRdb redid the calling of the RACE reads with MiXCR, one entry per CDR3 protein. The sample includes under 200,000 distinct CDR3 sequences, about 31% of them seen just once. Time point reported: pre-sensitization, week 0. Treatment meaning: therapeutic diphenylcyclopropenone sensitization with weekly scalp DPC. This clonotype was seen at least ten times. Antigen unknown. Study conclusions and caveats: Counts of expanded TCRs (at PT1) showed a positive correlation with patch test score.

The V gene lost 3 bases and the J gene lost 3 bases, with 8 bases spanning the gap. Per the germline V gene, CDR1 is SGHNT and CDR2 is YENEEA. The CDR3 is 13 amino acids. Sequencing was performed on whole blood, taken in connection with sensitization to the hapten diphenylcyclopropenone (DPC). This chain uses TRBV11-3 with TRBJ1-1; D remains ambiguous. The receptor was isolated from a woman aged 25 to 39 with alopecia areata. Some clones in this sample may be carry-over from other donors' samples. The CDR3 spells CASSFTADTEAFF. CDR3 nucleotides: TGTGCCAGCAGCTTTACGGCGGACACTGAAGCTTTCTTT.